Below are 12 T cell receptor beta chains sequenced from a single sample in a study of neoadjuvant anti-PD-1 for oral cavity cancer (dated by TCRdb to the early 2020s). Explained via the paper, the time point label denotes: after neoadjuvant nivolumab, at surgical resection. Libraries were built with the immunoSEQ multiplex PCR assay. In TCRdb, the immuneACCESS table is reduced to in-frame sequences with V and J assigned. These tables do not hold every clone; where another copy was compared, an unresolved V gene accounts for under half, and the others remain unexplained. Across this sample there are about 37,000 clones, with approximately 40% seen only once. Clones ranked in the top ten supply roughly 15% of the sample. The sequencing used tumor tissue, collected after nivolumab (anti-PD-1) treatment. All receptors derive from a person aged 35-80 years with oral cavity squamous cell carcinoma.

This clone is labeled medium-sized. The rearrangement joins TRBV4-1 to TRBJ2-3, with 8 bases fitting TRBD2. V was pared by 4 bases and J by 0 bases, with 12 bases of the junction left unmatched. CDR1 and CDR2 from the germline V gene are MGHRA and YSYEKL. The CDR3 covers 18 residues. The CDR3 region is CASSLQPTSDTSTDTQYF. The CDR3 bases are TGCGCCAGCAGCCTGCAACCGACTAGCGACACTAGCACAGATACGCAGTATTTT.

This clone has a handful of counts. The rearrangement uses TRBV30 and TRBJ2-2, with TRBD2 identical over 9 bases. J gave up 6 bases and V 1 base, and 6 bases lay outside the gene matches. Germline V gene data show CDR1 as GTSNPN and CDR2 as SVGIG (reference sequence). The CDR3 length is 15 residues. In nucleotides, the CDR3 is TGTGCCTGGAGTGCTCTAGCGGGGATCCCCGGGGAGCTGTTTTTT. Translated: CAWSALAGIPGELFF.

This rearrangement joins TRBV7-9 to TRBJ1-2; D gene ambiguous. CDR3 length: 15 residues. Germline V gives CDR1 SEHNR, CDR2 FQNEAQ (reference sequence). Trimming removed 0 bases at V and 6 bases at J, with 14 bases between. CDR3 region: CASSLAARWWHGYTF. The CDR3 region has the DNA TGTGCCAGCAGCTTAGCGGCCCGTTGGTGGCATGGCTACACCTTC.

The V gene is TRBV4-1, the J gene TRBJ1-1; D not certain. V lost 3 bases and J 8 bases, leaving 10 bases between the germline ends. The CDR3 has 12 amino acids. Per germline, CDR1 MGHRA and CDR2 YSYEKL. The CDR3 loop is CASSHHTLEAFF. CDR3 in DNA: TGCGCCAGCAGCCATCATACACTCGAAGCTTTCTTT.

The chain uses TRBV9 and TRBJ2-7; 13 bases line up with TRBD2. The CDR3 extends over 15 amino acids. The V gene's germline CDR1 is SGDLS and CDR2 YYNGEE. The J segment lost 5 bases and the V segment lost 4 bases, leaving 6 bases of the junction unmatched. CDR3 DNA: TGTGCCAGCAGCCCACTAGCGGGAGGGGACCACGAGCAGTACTTC. Amino acid sequence: CASSPLAGGDHEQYF.

The rearrangement joins TRBV4-2 to TRBJ2-1, with TRBD2 identical over 10 bases. The germline CDR1 and CDR2 sequences are LGHNA and YNFKEQ. V lost 1 base, J lost 8 bases, and 5 bases stayed unmatched. CDR3 length: 15 amino acids. CDR3 DNA: TGTGCCAGCAGCCAAGCTAGCGGGAGTAGGTATGAGCAGTTCTTC. This encodes CASSQASGSRYEQFF.

This clone was observed a handful of times. The CDR3: CASSAGQGDTEAFF. As DNA, the CDR3 is TGTGCCAGCAGCGCGGGACAGGGGGACACTGAAGCTTTCTTT. The chain employs TRBV7-3 and TRBJ1-1; 11 nucleotides agree with TRBD1. This CDR3 comprises 14 residues. Germline V gives CDR1 SGHTA, CDR2 FQGTGA. V shed 5 bases and J 3 bases; nucleotides not matched to a gene: 2.

This chain links TRBV7-8 with TRBJ2-7, with D unclear. CDR1 and CDR2 from the germline V gene are SGHVS and FQNEAQ. Trimming took 5 bases from V and 3 from J, leaving 2 bases between them. The CDR3 length is 10 residues. The CDR3 DNA reads as TGTGCCAGCAGCAACTACGAGCAGTACTTC. This translates into CASSNYEQYF.

Comments on this clone: Within the sample, other DNA sequences also encode this same CDR3. The gene calls are TRBV27 and TRBJ2-3; D gene uncertain. This CDR3 has 16 amino acids. Germline CDR1 and CDR2: MNHEY and SMNVEV (reference sequence). V dropped 3 bases and J dropped 0 bases, with 13 bases sitting between them. The chain's CDR3 is CASSFLGPTSTDTQYF. In DNA form, the CDR3 reads TGTGCCAGCAGTTTCTTAGGACCCACTAGCACAGATACGCAGTATTTT.

This clone was found a few times. The CDR3 spells CASSPPSGRVAGELFF. The CDR3 coding sequence is TGTGCCAGCAGCCCCCCCAGCGGGAGGGTGGCCGGGGAGCTGTTTTTT. The rearrangement joins TRBV7-3 to TRBJ2-2; 10 bases align to TRBD2. Germline assignment: CDR1 SGHTA and CDR2 FQGTGA. The CDR3 spans 16 residues. With V trimmed by 5 bases and J by 6 bases, 9 bases remained unmatched.

V gene TRBV4-1 combines with J gene TRBJ2-3; the D gene is possibly TRBD2 (5 bases). The CDR3 spans 15 residues. The germline V and J ends were trimmed by 0 bases and 1 base, with 8 bases remaining between them. From germline, CDR1 is MGHRA and CDR2 YSYEKL. CDR3: CASSQELDRTDTQYF. In DNA, the CDR3 is TGCGCCAGCAGCCAAGAACTAGACCGCACAGATACGCAGTATTTT.

The chain joins TRBV27 to TRBJ2-7; the D is unclear. CDR1 and CDR2 from the germline V gene are MNHEY and SMNVEV (reference sequence). The CDR3 is made up of 14 amino acids. Deletions cut 8 bases from V and 0 bases from J, with 14 bases between. Here the CDR3 reads CASGGPPSSYEQYF. The DNA of the CDR3 is TGTGCCAGCGGCGGACCTCCGAGCTCCTACGAGCAGTACTTC.